This is a list of T cell receptor beta chains from one sample in a study of shared clonotypes between healthy human individuals. Method: immunoSEQ multiplex PCR; TCRdb's copy keeps in-frame clones and lacks some. The sample shows 500,000 to 650,000 clones, around 78% of them seen only once. Sequenced sample: PBMCs. The receptors originated from a woman in her thirties or forties in good health. Some clones in this sample may be carry-over from other donors' samples. CDR3s include the opening cysteine and the closing phenylalanine or tryptophan. The order of the fields is J gene, clone size, D gene, V gene, CDR3 protein, CDR3 DNA. D genes are given only for firm matches. Only part of the rows carry a size: once, few, many, or a class if the clone is expanded.

J gene: TRBJ1-5
clone size: .
D gene: .
V gene: TRBV6-1
CDR3 protein: CASSEAQNQPQHF
CDR3 DNA: TGTGCCAGCAGTGAAGCGCAGAATCAGCCCCAGCATTTT

J gene: TRBJ1-1
clone size: .
D gene: .
V gene: TRBV21-1
CDR3 protein: CASSKIDPGTQAFF
CDR3 DNA: TGTGCCAGCAGCAAAATCGATCCAGGGACCCAAGCTTTCTTT

J gene: TRBJ2-5
clone size: .
D gene: .
V gene: TRBV5-1
CDR3 protein: CASSLRLARGRETQYF
CDR3 DNA: TGCGCCAGCAGCTTGAGGCTAGCGAGGGGTAGAGAGACCCAGTACTTC

J gene: TRBJ2-3
clone size: .
D gene: .
V gene: TRBV11-3
CDR3 protein: CASSLTRGADTQYF
CDR3 DNA: TGTGCCAGCAGCTTAACCCGTGGGGCAGATACGCAGTATTTT

J gene: TRBJ1-4
clone size: few
D gene: TRBD1
V gene: TRBV25-1
CDR3 protein: CASRTGPGEKLFF
CDR3 DNA: TGTGCCAGCAGGACAGGGCCGGGTGAAAAACTGTTTTTT

J gene: TRBJ2-7
clone size: once
D gene: TRBD2
V gene: TRBV19
CDR3 protein: CASSIVDSRDYRYEQYF
CDR3 DNA: TGTGCCAGTAGTATAGTGGATTCCCGGGACTATCGCTACGAGCAGTACTTC

J gene: TRBJ2-7
clone size: few
D gene: .
V gene: TRBV6-1
CDR3 protein: CASTGSLSSYEQYF
CDR3 DNA: TGTGCCAGCACGGGGAGCCTTAGCTCCTACGAGCAGTACTTC

J gene: TRBJ2-3
clone size: .
D gene: .
V gene: TRBV30
CDR3 protein: CAWSVTDTQYF
CDR3 DNA: TGTGCCTGGAGTGTGACAGATACGCAGTATTTT

J gene: TRBJ2-3
clone size: once
D gene: .
V gene: TRBV28
CDR3 protein: CASSLATGRGTDTQYF
CDR3 DNA: TGTGCCAGCAGTTTAGCCACAGGGCGCGGCACAGATACGCAGTATTTT

J gene: TRBJ1-2
clone size: .
D gene: TRBD1
V gene: TRBV9
CDR3 protein: CASSAKERTGNGYTF
CDR3 DNA: TGTGCCAGCAGCGCTAAAGAGCGGACAGGGAATGGCTACACCTTC

J gene: TRBJ1-2
clone size: .
D gene: .
V gene: TRBV5-1
CDR3 protein: CASSSGTLGRYTF
CDR3 DNA: TGCGCCAGCAGCTCTGGGACACTCGGCAGATACACCTTC

J gene: TRBJ2-7
clone size: .
D gene: .
V gene: TRBV5-6
CDR3 protein: CASSERTTYEQYF
CDR3 DNA: TGTGCCAGCAGCGAACGGACGACCTACGAGCAGTACTTC

J gene: TRBJ2-5
clone size: .
D gene: TRBD2
V gene: TRBV5-1
CDR3 protein: CASSLGLAGKETQYF
CDR3 DNA: TGCGCCAGCAGCTTGGGACTAGCGGGCAAAGAGACCCAGTACTTC

J gene: TRBJ2-3
clone size: once
D gene: .
V gene: TRBV30
CDR3 protein: CAWSGVSTDTQCF
CDR3 DNA: TGTGCCTGGAGTGGGGTCAGCACAGATACGCAGTGTTTT

J gene: TRBJ2-7
clone size: .
D gene: TRBD2
V gene: TRBV27
CDR3 protein: CASKGRRTSSYEQYF
CDR3 DNA: TGTGCCAGCAAGGGCAGACGGACTAGCTCCTACGAGCAGTACTTC

J gene: TRBJ2-1
clone size: .
D gene: .
V gene: TRBV6-1
CDR3 protein: CASSTNPGNEQFF
CDR3 DNA: TGTGCCAGCAGTACTAACCCGGGTAATGAGCAGTTCTTC

J gene: TRBJ1-2
clone size: .
D gene: TRBD1
V gene: TRBV7-6
CDR3 protein: CASSFDRGGGYTF
CDR3 DNA: TGTGCCAGCAGCTTTGACAGGGGGGGAGGCTACACCTTC

J gene: TRBJ1-4
clone size: .
D gene: .
V gene: TRBV28
CDR3 protein: CASRRGAEKLFF
CDR3 DNA: TGTGCCAGCAGAAGGGGGGCTGAAAAACTGTTTTTT

J gene: TRBJ2-7
clone size: .
D gene: TRBD1
V gene: TRBV4-3
CDR3 protein: CASSQAQGAAYEQYF
CDR3 DNA: TGCGCCAGCAGCCAAGCCCAGGGGGCAGCTTACGAGCAGTACTTC

J gene: TRBJ2-7
clone size: .
D gene: .
V gene: TRBV5-1
CDR3 protein: CASSLVAYEQYF
CDR3 DNA: TGCGCCAGCAGCTTGGTTGCCTACGAGCAGTACTTC

J gene: TRBJ2-5
clone size: .
D gene: TRBD2
V gene: TRBV5-1
CDR3 protein: CASSYSSGKETQYF
CDR3 DNA: TGCGCCAGCAGCTACTCTAGCGGGAAAGAGACCCAGTACTTC

J gene: TRBJ2-7
clone size: .
D gene: TRBD2
V gene: TRBV9
CDR3 protein: CASSVAGLAGGGEQYF
CDR3 DNA: TGTGCCAGCAGCGTAGCCGGACTAGCGGGAGGAGGCGAGCAGTACTTC

J gene: TRBJ2-3
clone size: .
D gene: TRBD2
V gene: TRBV19
CDR3 protein: CASSMYATSGTDTQYF
CDR3 DNA: TGTGCCAGTAGTATGTACGCGACTAGCGGGACAGATACGCAGTATTTT

J gene: TRBJ2-5
clone size: .
D gene: TRBD1
V gene: TRBV7-9
CDR3 protein: CASSPGTGEETQYF
CDR3 DNA: TGTGCCAGCAGCCCCGGGACAGGGGAAGAGACCCAGTACTTC

J gene: TRBJ2-3
clone size: .
D gene: .
V gene: TRBV27
CDR3 protein: CASSLLASTDTQYF
CDR3 DNA: TGTGCCAGCAGTTTACTAGCGAGCACAGATACGCAGTATTTT

J gene: TRBJ2-3
clone size: .
D gene: .
V gene: TRBV2
CDR3 protein: CASSWDHPTDTQYF
CDR3 DNA: TGTGCCAGCAGTTGGGACCACCCCACAGATACGCAGTATTTT

J gene: TRBJ1-2
clone size: .
D gene: TRBD1
V gene: TRBV28
CDR3 protein: CASSRTGLFKNGYTF
CDR3 DNA: TGTGCCAGCAGTAGGACAGGCCTATTCAAGAATGGCTACACCTTC

J gene: TRBJ2-7
clone size: .
D gene: TRBD1
V gene: TRBV5-1
CDR3 protein: CASSLWDSAYEQYF
CDR3 DNA: TGCGCCAGCAGCCTGTGGGACAGCGCATACGAGCAGTACTTC

J gene: TRBJ1-4
clone size: .
D gene: TRBD1
V gene: TRBV28
CDR3 protein: CASSPGGNIEKLFF
CDR3 DNA: TGTGCCAGCAGCCCAGGGGGCAACATTGAAAAACTGTTTTTT

J gene: TRBJ2-1
clone size: .
D gene: TRBD1
V gene: TRBV7-8
CDR3 protein: CASSLTPGQGVGQFF
CDR3 DNA: TGTGCCAGCAGCTTAACTCCGGGACAGGGGGTTGGGCAGTTCTTC

J gene: TRBJ2-4
clone size: few
D gene: TRBD1
V gene: TRBV27
CDR3 protein: CASSLRQGATIQYF
CDR3 DNA: TGTGCCAGCAGTCTCCGACAGGGGGCGACCATTCAGTACTTC

J gene: TRBJ2-5
clone size: .
D gene: TRBD2
V gene: TRBV5-4
CDR3 protein: CASSLWGGGETQYF
CDR3 DNA: TGTGCCAGCAGCTTGTGGGGGGGAGGGGAGACCCAGTACTTC

J gene: TRBJ2-7
clone size: .
D gene: .
V gene: TRBV19
CDR3 protein: CASSETPTYEQYF
CDR3 DNA: TGTGCCAGTAGTGAGACTCCGACCTACGAGCAGTACTTC

J gene: TRBJ2-5
clone size: .
D gene: TRBD1
V gene: TRBV9
CDR3 protein: CASSPGQGGETQYF
CDR3 DNA: TGTGCCAGCAGCCCCGGACAGGGCGGGGAGACCCAGTACTTC

J gene: TRBJ2-1
clone size: .
D gene: TRBD2
V gene: TRBV28
CDR3 protein: CASIQAGLAGVVGYNEQFF
CDR3 DNA: TGTGCCAGCATCCAGGCCGGACTAGCGGGAGTAGTCGGGTACAATGAGCAGTTCTTC

J gene: TRBJ2-5
clone size: .
D gene: .
V gene: TRBV7-9
CDR3 protein: CASSLHGEETQYF
CDR3 DNA: TGTGCCAGCAGCTTACACGGGGAAGAGACCCAGTACTTC

J gene: TRBJ2-2
clone size: .
D gene: .
V gene: TRBV9
CDR3 protein: CASSVGGGLNTGELFF
CDR3 DNA: TGTGCCAGCAGCGTAGGAGGGGGTTTGAACACCGGGGAGCTGTTTTTT

J gene: TRBJ2-7
clone size: once
D gene: TRBD1
V gene: TRBV5-6
CDR3 protein: CASSSIWTGSYEQYF
CDR3 DNA: TGTGCCAGCAGCTCCATTTGGACAGGGTCCTACGAGCAGTACTTC

J gene: TRBJ2-2
clone size: .
D gene: .
V gene: TRBV6-4
CDR3 protein: CASSSASTTGELFF
CDR3 DNA: TGTGCCAGCAGTAGTGCTAGCACCACCGGGGAGCTGTTTTTT

J gene: TRBJ2-1
clone size: .
D gene: TRBD2
V gene: TRBV9
CDR3 protein: CASSPPGILAANEQFF
CDR3 DNA: TGTGCCAGCAGCCCCCCCGGCATACTAGCGGCCAATGAGCAGTTCTTC

J gene: TRBJ1-3
clone size: many
D gene: TRBD1
V gene: TRBV19
CDR3 protein: CASSIQGANSGNTIYF
CDR3 DNA: TGTGCCAGTAGTATCCAGGGGGCCAACTCTGGAAACACCATATATTTT

J gene: TRBJ1-2
clone size: .
D gene: TRBD1
V gene: TRBV5-4
CDR3 protein: CASSLAPTGVVDGYTF
CDR3 DNA: TGTGCCAGCAGCTTGGCCCCGACAGGGGTGGTGGATGGCTACACCTTC

J gene: TRBJ1-1
clone size: .
D gene: .
V gene: TRBV29-1
CDR3 protein: CSVAVGGNTEAFF
CDR3 DNA: TGCAGCGTTGCGGTGGGGGGGAACACTGAAGCTTTCTTT

J gene: TRBJ2-3
clone size: .
D gene: TRBD1
V gene: TRBV29-1
CDR3 protein: CSVWTGQADTQYF
CDR3 DNA: TGCAGCGTTTGGACAGGGCAGGCAGATACGCAGTATTTT

J gene: TRBJ1-4
clone size: .
D gene: .
V gene: TRBV7-2
CDR3 protein: CASSIRSATNEKLFF
CDR3 DNA: TGTGCCAGCAGCATAAGAAGTGCAACTAATGAAAAACTGTTTTTT

J gene: TRBJ2-3
clone size: .
D gene: .
V gene: TRBV6-1
CDR3 protein: CASSEYTSTDTQYF
CDR3 DNA: TGTGCCAGCAGTGAATATACTAGCACAGATACGCAGTATTTT